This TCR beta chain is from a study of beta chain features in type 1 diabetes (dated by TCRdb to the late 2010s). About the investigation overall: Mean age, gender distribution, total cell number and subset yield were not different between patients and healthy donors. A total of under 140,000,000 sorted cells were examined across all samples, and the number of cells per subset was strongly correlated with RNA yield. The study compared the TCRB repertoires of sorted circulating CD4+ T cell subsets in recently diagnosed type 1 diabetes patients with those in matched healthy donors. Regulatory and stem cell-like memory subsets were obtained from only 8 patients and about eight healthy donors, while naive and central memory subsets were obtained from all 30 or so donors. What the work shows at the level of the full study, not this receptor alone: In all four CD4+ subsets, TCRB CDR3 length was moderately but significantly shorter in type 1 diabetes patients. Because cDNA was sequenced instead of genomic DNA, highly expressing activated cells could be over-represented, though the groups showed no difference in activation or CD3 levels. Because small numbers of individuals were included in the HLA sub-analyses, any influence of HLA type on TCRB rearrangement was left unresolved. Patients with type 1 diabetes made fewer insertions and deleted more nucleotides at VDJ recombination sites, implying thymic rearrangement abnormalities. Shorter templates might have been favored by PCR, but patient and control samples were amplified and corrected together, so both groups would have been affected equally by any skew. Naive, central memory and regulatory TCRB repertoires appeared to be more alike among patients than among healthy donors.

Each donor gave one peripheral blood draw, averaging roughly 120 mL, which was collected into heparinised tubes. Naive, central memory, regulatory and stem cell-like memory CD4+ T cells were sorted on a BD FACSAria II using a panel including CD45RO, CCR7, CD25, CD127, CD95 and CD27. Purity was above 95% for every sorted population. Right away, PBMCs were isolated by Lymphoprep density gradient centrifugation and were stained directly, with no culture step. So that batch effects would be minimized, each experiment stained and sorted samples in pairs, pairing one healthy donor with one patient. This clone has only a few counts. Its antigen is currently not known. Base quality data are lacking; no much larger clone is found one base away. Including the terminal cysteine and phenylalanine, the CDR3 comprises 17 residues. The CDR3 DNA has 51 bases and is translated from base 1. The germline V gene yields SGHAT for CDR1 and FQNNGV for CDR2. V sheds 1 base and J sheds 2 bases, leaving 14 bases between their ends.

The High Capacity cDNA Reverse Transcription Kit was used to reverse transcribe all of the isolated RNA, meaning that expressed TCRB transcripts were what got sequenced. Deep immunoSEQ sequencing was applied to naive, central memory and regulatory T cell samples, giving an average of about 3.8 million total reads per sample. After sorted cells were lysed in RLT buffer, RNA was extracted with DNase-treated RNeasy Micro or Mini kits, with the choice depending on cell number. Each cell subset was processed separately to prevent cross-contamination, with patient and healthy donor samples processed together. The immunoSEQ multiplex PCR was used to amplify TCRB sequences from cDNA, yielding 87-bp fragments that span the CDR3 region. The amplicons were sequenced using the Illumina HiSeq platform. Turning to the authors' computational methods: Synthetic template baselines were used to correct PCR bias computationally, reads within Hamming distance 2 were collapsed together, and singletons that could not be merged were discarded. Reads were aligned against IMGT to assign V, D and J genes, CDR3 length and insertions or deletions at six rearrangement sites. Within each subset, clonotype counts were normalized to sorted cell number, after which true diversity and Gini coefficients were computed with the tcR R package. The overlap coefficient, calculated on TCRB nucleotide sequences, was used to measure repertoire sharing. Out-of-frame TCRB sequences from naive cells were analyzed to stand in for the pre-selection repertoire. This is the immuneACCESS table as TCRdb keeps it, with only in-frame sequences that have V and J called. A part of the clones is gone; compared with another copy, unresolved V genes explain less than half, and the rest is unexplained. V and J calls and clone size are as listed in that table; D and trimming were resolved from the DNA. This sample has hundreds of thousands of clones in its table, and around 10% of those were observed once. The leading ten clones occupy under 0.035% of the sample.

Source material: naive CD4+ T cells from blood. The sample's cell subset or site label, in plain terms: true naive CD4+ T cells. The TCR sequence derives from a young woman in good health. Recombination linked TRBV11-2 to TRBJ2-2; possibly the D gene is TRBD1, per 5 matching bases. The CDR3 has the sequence CASSLVIRQGNTGELFF. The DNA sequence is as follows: TGTGCCAGCAGCTTAGTGATCCGTCAGGGTAACACCGGGGAGCTGTTTTTT.